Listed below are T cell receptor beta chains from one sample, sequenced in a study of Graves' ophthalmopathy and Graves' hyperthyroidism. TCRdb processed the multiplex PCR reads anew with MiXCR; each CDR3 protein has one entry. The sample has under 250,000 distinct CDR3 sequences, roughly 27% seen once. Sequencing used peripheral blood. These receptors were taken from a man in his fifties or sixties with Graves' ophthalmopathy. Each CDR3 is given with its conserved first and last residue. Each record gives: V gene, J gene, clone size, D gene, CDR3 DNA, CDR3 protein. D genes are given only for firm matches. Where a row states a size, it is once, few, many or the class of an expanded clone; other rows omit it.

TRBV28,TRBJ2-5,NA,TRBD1,TGTGCCAGCGGGGACAGGGGAAAGGAGACCCAGTACTTC,CASGDRGKETQYF
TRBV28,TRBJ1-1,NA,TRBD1,TGTGCCAGCAGTTTAACCCTGGGACAGGCGAACACTGAAGCTTTCTTT,CASSLTLGQANTEAFF
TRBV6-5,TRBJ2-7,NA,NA,TGTGCCAGCAGTTACTCGAAAGGGGTCTACGAGCAGTACTTC,CASSYSKGVYEQYF
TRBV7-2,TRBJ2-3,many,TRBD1,TGTGCCAGCAGCCTCTTTTTGAGGACAGGGAACACAGATACGCAGTATTTT,CASSLFLRTGNTDTQYF
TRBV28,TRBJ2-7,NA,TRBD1,TGTGCCAGCACCGGGACAGTCTTCTACGAGCAGTACTTC,CASTGTVFYEQYF
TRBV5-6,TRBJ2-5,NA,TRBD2,TGTGCCAGCAGCTATGGACTAGCGGGGATCCAAGAGACCCAGTACTTC,CASSYGLAGIQETQYF
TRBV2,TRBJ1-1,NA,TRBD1,TGTGCCAGCAACTTAAAGACAGGGACTGAAGCTTTCTTT,CASNLKTGTEAFF
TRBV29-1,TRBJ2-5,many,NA,TGCAGCGTTGAGGAACGGGAGTGGTTGACCCAGTACTTC,CSVEEREWLTQYF
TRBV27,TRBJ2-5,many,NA,TGTGCCACCGGGGAGGCCCTCTCCGGGACCCAGTACTTC,CATGEALSGTQYF
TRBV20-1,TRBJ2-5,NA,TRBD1,TGCAGTGCTAGGGGACAGCAAGAGACCCAGTACTTC,CSARGQQETQYF
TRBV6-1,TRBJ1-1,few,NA,TGTGCCAGCAGTGAAGTGATCGTCGCCGGGTTTCCGGCAAACACTGAAGCTTTCTTT,CASSEVIVAGFPANTEAFF
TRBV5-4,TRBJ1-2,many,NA,TGTGCCAGCAGCAAGGTGGAATACTATGGCTACACCTTC,CASSKVEYYGYTF
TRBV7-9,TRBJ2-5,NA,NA,TGTGCCAGCAGCTTTTACGAGACCCAGTACTTC,CASSFYETQYF
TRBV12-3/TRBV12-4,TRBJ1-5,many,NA,TGTGCCAGCAGTTTTGATAGCAATCAGCCCCAGCATTTT,CASSFDSNQPQHF
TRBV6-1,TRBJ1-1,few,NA,TGTGCCATCCGGGCGAGGAACACTGAAGCTTTCTTT,CAIRARNTEAFF
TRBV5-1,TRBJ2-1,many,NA,TGCGCCAGCAGCTTGGAGGACTTGATGGGTGAGCAGTTCTTC,CASSLEDLMGEQFF
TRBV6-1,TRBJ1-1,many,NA,TGTGCCAGCAGTGATTTCGGGGGCGCGTATACTGAAGCTTTCTTT,CASSDFGGAYTEAFF
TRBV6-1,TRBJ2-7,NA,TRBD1,TGTGCCAGCGTCAAATCCGGGACAGACTACGAGCAGTACTTC,CASVKSGTDYEQYF